The rows below give T cell receptor beta chains drawn from one sample of a study of cytomegalovirus exposure and HLA in healthy donors. Data came from immunoSEQ multiplex PCR; TCRdb stores just in-frame clones and leaves some out. The repertoire holds under 400,000 clones, with nearly 90% as singletons. Material for sequencing was PBMCs. These TCRs come from a man aged 30-40 years in good health and CMV-seronegative. Each CDR3 is given with its conserved first and last residue. A D gene is named only where the DNA matches it firmly. Clone size is not always given. Where it is, it says once, few, many or a class for expanded clones.

d_gene	len	abundance	v_gene	j_gene	CDR3aa	CDR3nt
TRBD1	17	NA	TRBV12-5	TRBJ1-1	CASGLVLYTGTGAEAFF	TGTGCTAGTGGTTTGGTACTTTACACAGGGACAGGGGCTGAAGCTTTCTTT
TRBD1	15	NA	TRBV9	TRBJ2-1	CASSAGTALYNEQFF	TGTGCCAGCAGCGCCGGGACAGCCCTTTACAATGAGCAGTTCTTC
TRBD1	15	few	TRBV2	TRBJ1-6	CASRDRDRPLWDLHF	TGTGCCAGCAGGGACCGGGACAGGCCCCTTTGGGACCTCCACTTT
NA	13	NA	TRBV7-2	TRBJ2-7	CASSNQPGMEQYF	TGTGCCAGCAGCAACCAACCGGGGATGGAGCAGTACTTC
NA	17	NA	TRBV15	TRBJ1-3	CATSITRGGATGNTIYF	TGTGCCACCAGCATCACCCGGGGGGGGGCCACCGGAAACACCATATATTTT
NA	11	NA	TRBV12-5	TRBJ1-1	CASGSGAEAFF	TGTGCTAGTGGGTCAGGGGCTGAAGCTTTCTTT
NA	14	NA	TRBV2	TRBJ1-1	CASSERGINTEAFF	TGTGCCAGCAGTGAACGCGGGATCAACACTGAAGCTTTCTTT
TRBD1	16	NA	TRBV18	TRBJ2-5	CASSLGDREGEETQYF	TGTGCCAGCTCACTCGGGGACAGGGAGGGGGAAGAGACCCAGTACTTC
TRBD2	12	NA	TRBV2	TRBJ2-1	CASRTSRNEQFF	TGTGCCAGCAGGACTAGCAGGAATGAGCAGTTCTTC
TRBD1	15	few	TRBV19	TRBJ1-6	CASSTLTGDNSPLHF	TGTGCCAGTAGTACCCTAACAGGGGATAATTCACCCCTCCACTTT
NA	15	few	TRBV10-3	TRBJ1-1	CAISGKGGSNTEAFF	TGTGCCATCAGTGGAAAAGGGGGTTCGAACACTGAAGCTTTCTTT
TRBD1	15	NA	TRBV5-1	TRBJ1-1	CASSFVDREGTEAFF	TGCGCCAGCAGCTTTGTGGACAGGGAAGGCACTGAAGCTTTCTTT
TRBD1	14	once	TRBV5-1	TRBJ1-4	CASSLVDRDEKLFF	TGCGCCAGCAGCTTGGTGGACAGGGACGAAAAACTGTTTTTT
TRBD1	17	NA	TRBV6-1	TRBJ1-4	CASSGDWGTGGRKKLFF	TGTGCCAGCAGTGGAGATTGGGGGACAGGGGGCAGAAAGAAACTGTTTTTT
NA	13	NA	TRBV18	TRBJ2-7	CASSPSTASEQYF	TGTGCCAGCTCACCTTCGACAGCCTCTGAGCAGTACTTC
NA	16	few	TRBV7-9	TRBJ1-2	CASSLASGFTNYGYTF	TGTGCCAGCAGCTTAGCCTCGGGGTTTACTAACTATGGCTACACCTTC
NA	13	NA	TRBV6-5	TRBJ2-5	CASSSPSQETQYF	TGTGCCAGCAGTTCCCCCTCCCAAGAGACCCAGTACTTC
NA	11	NA	TRBV6-5	TRBJ2-5	CASSRLETQYF	TGTGCCAGCAGCCGGTTAGAGACCCAGTACTTC
TRBD2	16	NA	TRBV11-2	TRBJ2-1	CASSLVPPGGYNEQFF	TGTGCCAGCAGCTTAGTTCCGCCGGGGGGCTACAATGAGCAGTTCTTC
NA	16	once	TRBV29-1	TRBJ1-5	CSVEMGGGGSNQPQHF	TGCAGCGTTGAAATGGGGGGAGGGGGAAGCAATCAGCCCCAGCATTTT
NA	16	NA	TRBV5-4	TRBJ2-3	CASSSSEVGLTDTQYF	TGTGCCAGCAGCTCTTCCGAGGTAGGACTGACAGATACGCAGTATTTT
NA	13	NA	TRBV27	TRBJ1-5	CASSGGINQPQHF	TGTGCCAGCAGTGGAGGAATCAATCAGCCCCAGCATTTT
TRBD1	14	NA	TRBV29-1	TRBJ1-1	CSVTGTALNTEAFF	TGCAGCGTGACCGGGACAGCCCTGAACACTGAAGCTTTCTTT
TRBD1	13	NA	TRBV5-1	TRBJ2-1	CASSLTGQGPQFF	TGCGCCAGCAGCTTGACCGGACAGGGCCCGCAGTTCTTC
NA	16	NA	TRBV4-3	TRBJ1-5	CASSQEVVGGLQPQHF	TGCGCCAGCAGCCAAGAAGTTGTGGGGGGACTTCAGCCCCAGCATTTT
TRBD1	11	once	TRBV5-1	TRBJ2-4	CASSSTGQEYF	TGCGCCAGCAGCTCGACGGGACAGGAGTACTTC
NA	11	NA	TRBV14	TRBJ2-3	CASSHDLKQYF	TGTGCCAGCAGCCATGACTTGAAGCAGTATTTT
NA	14	NA	TRBV7-2	TRBJ2-7	CASSITGSSYEQYF	TGTGCCAGCAGCATAACAGGGAGCTCCTACGAGCAGTACTTC
NA	14	few	TRBV27	TRBJ1-5	CASSPGTSNQPQHF	TGTGCCAGCAGTCCGGGGACAAGTAATCAGCCCCAGCATTTT
TRBD1	18	NA	TRBV7-2	TRBJ1-3	CASSPGTGLFASGNTIYF	TGTGCCAGCAGCCCAGGGACAGGGCTCTTCGCCTCTGGAAACACCATATATTTT
NA	15	NA	TRBV11-2	TRBJ1-1	CASSLQGRGLTEAFF	TGTGCCAGCAGTTTGCAGGGCCGTGGTTTAACTGAAGCTTTCTTT
TRBD1	15	NA	TRBV5-4	TRBJ1-4	CASRDTGTGVEKLFF	TGTGCCAGCAGAGATACCGGGACAGGGGTGGAAAAACTGTTTTTT
NA	13	NA	TRBV2	TRBJ2-1	CASRTRVRNEQFF	TGTGCCAGCCGAACACGGGTTCGCAATGAGCAGTTCTTC
TRBD2	14	NA	TRBV14	TRBJ2-3	CASSLAGYRDTQYF	TGTGCCAGCAGCCTAGCGGGGTACAGGGATACGCAGTATTTT
NA	16	NA	TRBV7-9	TRBJ2-4	CASSIFGGQGSNIQYF	TGTGCCAGCAGCATCTTCGGCGGGCAGGGGTCAAACATTCAGTACTTC
TRBD1	13	NA	TRBV5-6	TRBJ1-4	CASSLLTGGNLFF	TGTGCCAGCAGCTTGCTGACAGGGGGGAATCTGTTTTTT
NA	16	NA	TRBV15	TRBJ2-2	CATSSRRGPGTGELFF	TGTGCCACCAGCAGCCGACGCGGTCCGGGGACCGGGGAGCTGTTTTTT
NA	18	NA	TRBV5-1	TRBJ1-2	CASSLVFRTMGSDYGYTF	TGCGCCAGCAGCTTGGTCTTCAGGACTATGGGTTCAGACTATGGCTACACCTTC
NA	15	NA	TRBV18	TRBJ1-3	CASSPLDTSGNTIYF	TGTGCCAGCTCACCCTTGGACACTTCGGGAAACACCATATATTTT
NA	13	NA	TRBV5-1	TRBJ1-1	CASSLSRNTEAFF	TGCGCCAGCAGCTTATCCAGGAACACTGAAGCTTTCTTT
NA	16	once	TRBV11-3	TRBJ2-7	CASSLFRMTPLHEQYF	TGTGCCAGCAGCTTATTCAGGATGACGCCCCTCCACGAGCAGTACTTC
NA	13	once	TRBV18	TRBJ1-5	CASSQDLGQPQHF	TGTGCCAGCTCGCAGGACTTGGGCCAGCCCCAGCATTTT
NA	15	NA	TRBV28	TRBJ2-6	CASKGGDSGANVLTF	TGTGCCAGCAAAGGGGGAGACTCTGGGGCCAACGTCCTGACTTTC
TRBD1	16	NA	TRBV4-1	TRBJ1-5	CASSQDRGDRDQPQHF	TGCGCCAGCAGCCAAGATAGGGGGGACAGGGATCAGCCCCAGCATTTT
TRBD2	15	NA	TRBV10-3	TRBJ2-3	CAISETSGVSDTQYF	TGTGCCATCAGTGAAACTAGCGGGGTTTCAGATACGCAGTATTTT
NA	16	NA	TRBV6-5	TRBJ2-1	CASSYTEGVGYNEQFF	TGTGCCAGCAGTTACACGGAGGGAGTGGGCTACAATGAGCAGTTCTTC
NA	13	NA	TRBV5-4	TRBJ2-7	CASSFGGPNEQYF	TGTGCCAGCAGCTTCGGGGGGCCCAACGAGCAGTACTTC
TRBD1	11	NA	TRBV6-1	TRBJ1-1	CASRQGTEAFF	TGTGCCAGCAGACAGGGGACTGAAGCTTTCTTT
NA	9	NA	TRBV6-1	TRBJ1-2	CASSPPRTF	TGTGCCAGCAGCCCCCCCAGGACCTTC
TRBD2	15	NA	TRBV11-2	TRBJ2-1	CASSLVAGVYNEQFF	TGTGCCAGCAGCTTAGTAGCGGGAGTCTACAATGAGCAGTTCTTC
TRBD2	14	once	TRBV2	TRBJ2-3	CASRSGGYTDTQYF	TGTGCCAGCAGAAGCGGGGGATACACAGATACGCAGTATTTT
NA	11	NA	TRBV27	TRBJ2-1	CASSPDRKQFF	TGTGCCAGCAGTCCGGACAGAAAGCAGTTCTTC
TRBD2	17	NA	TRBV5-6	TRBJ2-2	CASSLELAGGNTGELFF	TGTGCCAGCAGCTTGGAACTAGCGGGGGGAAACACCGGGGAGCTGTTTTTT
TRBD1	16	NA	TRBV6-5	TRBJ2-3	CASSYGTGGFTDTQYF	TGTGCCAGCAGTTACGGGACAGGGGGCTTCACAGATACGCAGTATTTT
NA	15	NA	TRBV10-3	TRBJ1-4	CAINQRTAKNEKLFF	TGTGCCATCAATCAAAGGACAGCTAAAAATGAAAAACTGTTTTTT
TRBD2	15	NA	TRBV6-5	TRBJ2-7	CASSSGTSGVYEQYF	TGTGCCAGCAGTTCCGGGACTAGCGGGGTTTACGAGCAGTACTTC
TRBD1	13	NA	TRBV11-1	TRBJ2-7	CASSMDRVNEQYF	TGTGCCAGCAGCATGGACAGGGTTAACGAGCAGTACTTC